This T cell receptor beta chain was sequenced in a study of cytomegalovirus exposure and HLA in healthy donors. Nominally healthy donors were sampled, though unrecorded immune exposures were likely. This clone was found a few times. What it binds is unknown. PCR used 60 Vbeta primers and 13 Jbeta primers. Sequencing used immunoSEQ multiplex PCR; TCRdb keeps in-frame clones, though not all of them. The sample has about 140,000 clones, roughly 80% seen once. Findings and limits, study-wide: An apparent linkage of common viral pathogens to several of the most significant clusters emerged in a later analysis. Reports credit the classifier with highly specific, highly sensitive diagnosis of cytomegalovirus status. Relative to the approximately 670-donor mean, N-insertions were reportedly fewer in an Asian-associated ancestry cluster in a later analysis.

Material for sequencing was PBMCs. The receptor was isolated from a man aged 18 to 30 in good health and CMV-seronegative.

CDR3 sequence (DNA): TGTGCCAGCAGTTATACGGGTACCTATAATTCACCCCTCCACTTT. Residues: CASSYTGTYNSPLHF. The V call is TRBV6-6, the J call TRBJ1-6, with D hard to call. Germline V gives CDR1 MNHNY, CDR2 SVGAGI (reference sequence). The length of the CDR3 is 15 residues. Deletions cut 3 bases from V and 2 bases from J, with 8 bases between.